The 27 T cell receptor beta chains listed next were all sequenced from one sample in a study of beta chain features in type 1 diabetes. General study results and limits: Type 1 diabetes patients showed a moderate but significant shortening of TCRB CDR3s in all four CD4+ subsets.

Expressed TCRB transcripts were sequenced because the entire RNA isolate underwent reverse transcription. Method: immunoSEQ multiplex PCR; TCRdb's copy keeps in-frame clones and lacks some. Here the sample spans 60,000 or so clones, around 56% being singletons. No antigen is known for these receptors. The sequenced sample consisted of Tregs from blood. Receptor source: a middle-aged woman with type 1 diabetes.

This chain connects TRBV7-9 to TRBJ1-1, with unresolved D. The V end lost 0 bases, the J end lost 0 bases, and 5 bases lay between the germline ends. Looked up from germline, CDR1 is SEHNR and CDR2 is FQNEAQ (reference sequence). The CDR3 is 14 amino acids. The CDR3 sequence is CASSLASMNTEAFF. The CDR3 DNA reads TGTGCCAGCAGCTTAGCGTCCATGAACACTGAAGCTTTCTTT.

The J gene is TRBJ1-4, the V gene TRBV7-9, with TRBD1 matching over 11 bases. V gave up 6 bases and J gave up 7 bases; unmatched junction bases: 7. The CDR3 loop spans 15 amino acids. From germline, CDR1 is SEHNR and CDR2 FQNEAQ (reference sequence). The CDR3 DNA sequence: TGTGCCAGCAGAGTAGGACAGGGGGCGTTTGAAAAACTGTTTTTT. Its translation is CASRVGQGAFEKLFF.

The chain recombines TRBV5-1 with TRBJ1-1; 7 bases agree with TRBD1. V shed 7 bases, J shed 1 base, and the junction held 7 bases outside the gene matches. Germline V gives CDR1 SGHRS, CDR2 YFSETQ. The CDR3 is 14 amino acids. This chain's CDR3 is CASHTGQPNTEAFF. The CDR3 nucleotides read TGCGCCAGCCACACGGGACAGCCGAACACTGAAGCTTTCTTT.

This chain links TRBV18 with TRBJ2-7, with 9 bases that match TRBD2. The V gene's germline CDR1 is KGHSH and CDR2 LQKENI. This CDR3 has 15 residues. V gave up 6 bases and J gave up 3 bases; unmatched junction bases: 9. The CDR3 loop is CASSPAGTSSYEQYF. In nucleotides, the CDR3 is TGTGCCAGCTCCCCGGCCGGGACTAGCAGCTACGAGCAGTACTTC.

V usage is TRBV28 and J usage is TRBJ2-1; tentative D call: TRBD2 (6 bases). V lost 5 bases and J lost 3, with 14 bases in between. Germline lookup yields CDR1 MDHEN and CDR2 SYDVKM. The CDR3 sequence is 15 residues long. CDR3 DNA sequence: TGTGCCAGCAGTCAACAGACTAGAAGCTACAATGAGCAGTTCTTC. This translates into CASSQQTRSYNEQFF.

The chain's CDR3 is CASSPTGGAIYEQYF. The CDR3 bases are TGTGCCAGCAGCCCGACAGGGGGCGCGATATACGAGCAGTACTTC. The rearrangement joins TRBV7-9 to TRBJ2-7, with 10 bases identical to TRBD1. CDR1 SEHNR and CDR2 FQNEAQ come from the germline V gene (reference sequence). V was pared by 5 bases and J by 4 bases, with 8 bases of the junction left unmatched. The CDR3 is 15 amino acids.

V and J are TRBV2 and TRBJ1-4, with 7 bases fitting TRBD1. Losses at the gene ends were 10 bases for V and 0 bases for J; bases not matched to a gene: 8. Germline CDR1 and CDR2: SNHLY and FYNNEI. The CDR3 is 15 amino acids. CDR3 nucleotides: TGTGCCACCCAAGGGCAGGGGGCAACTAATGAAAAACTGTTTTTT. Translated: CATQGQGATNEKLFF.

The chain recombines TRBV30 with TRBJ1-2; no clear D. The V end lost 0 bases, the J end lost 6 bases, and 8 bases lay between the germline ends. This CDR3 contains 12 residues. Germline V gives CDR1 GTSNPN, CDR2 SVGIG (reference sequence). The CDR3 loop is CAWSVRGDGYTF. The CDR3, as DNA: TGTGCCTGGAGTGTACGCGGCGATGGCTACACCTTC.

V is TRBV6-1 and J is TRBJ1-1; unclear D gene. The CDR3 covers 14 residues. CDR1 MNHNS and CDR2 SASEGT come from the germline V gene. Trimming removed 2 bases from V and 0 bases from J, with 7 bases in between. CDR3 residues: CASSEYRMNTEAFF. In nucleotides, the CDR3 is TGTGCCAGCAGTGAATACAGAATGAACACTGAAGCTTTCTTT.

This chain joins TRBV29-1 and TRBJ1-2; D unclear. Germline V gene lookup returns CDR1 SQVTM and CDR2 ANQGSEA. This CDR3 comprises 11 residues. V gave up 4 bases and J gave up 6 bases, with 9 bases separating them. CDR3 nucleotides: TGCAGCGTTGCGGGTGCCAATGGCTACACCTTC. This sequence encodes CSVAGANGYTF. The full variable domain, its missing parts supplied by reference TRBV29-1 and TRBJ1-2, is SAVISQKPSRDICQRGTSLTIQCQVDSQVTMMFWYRQQPGQSLTLIATANQGSEATYESGFVIDKFPISRPNLTFSTLTVSNMSPEDSSIYLCSVAGANGYTFGSGTRLTVV.

The chain is built from TRBV7-2 and TRBJ1-1; D is ambiguous. V was trimmed by 4 bases and J by 1 base, leaving 10 bases between them. The germline V gene has CDR1 SGHTA and CDR2 FQGNSA. The CDR3 is 14 amino acids. The CDR3 loop is CASSSMTENTEAFF. As DNA, the CDR3 is TGTGCCAGCAGCTCAATGACTGAGAACACTGAAGCTTTCTTT.

The rearrangement uses TRBV4-2 and TRBJ1-5; D is ambiguous. The CDR3 loop spans 13 amino acids. Germline V gives CDR1 LGHNA, CDR2 YNFKEQ. Trimming removed 2 bases from V and 2 bases from J, with 4 bases in between. CDR3 loop: CASSQSGNQPQHF. The CDR3 nucleotides are TGTGCCAGCAGCCAATCGGGCAATCAGCCCCAGCATTTT.

The chain links TRBV28 to TRBJ1-2; D remains ambiguous. Trimming left V 3 bases short and J 5 bases short, with 4 bases between. The CDR3 consists of 11 residues. In germline, CDR1 is MDHEN, CDR2 SYDVKM. The CDR3, as DNA: TGTGCCAGCAGTTTGGAGTATGGCTACACCTTC. Protein sequence: CASSLEYGYTF.

The chain joins TRBV4-3 to TRBJ2-5; tentatively, D is TRBD2 (6 bases). The J call is uncertain, as TRBJ2-7 better fits the DNA end. Germline V lookup: CDR1 LGHNA, CDR2 YSLEER. The CDR3 is 16 amino acids. CDR3 coding DNA: TGCGCCAGCAGCCAAGATGACCTTAGCGGAGCCTACGAGCAGTACTTC. Translation gives CASSQDDLSGAYEQYF.

The CDR3: CASSLGGHGNEQFF. DNA for the CDR3: TGTGCCAGCAGCTTGGGGGGGCACGGGAATGAGCAGTTCTTC. The chain employs TRBV11-1 and TRBJ2-1; TRBD2 is a possible D gene (7 bases). Between the trimmed V and J ends, which lost 3 bases and 7 bases, there was a span of 13 bases. In germline, CDR1 is SGHAT, CDR2 FQDESV (reference sequence). This CDR3 is built from 14 residues.

This clone was picked up a small number of times. V is TRBV7-2 and J is TRBJ2-1, with D perhaps matching TRBD2 (5 bases). The CDR3 loop spans 15 amino acids. Trimming shortened V by 4 bases and J by 6 bases, and 16 bases separated the two germline ends. CDR1 and CDR2 (germline): SGHTA, FQGNSA. CDR3 nucleotide sequence: TGTGCCAGCAGCTCCCAAGGTGGACTCCTCAATGAGCAGTTCTTC. Amino acid sequence: CASSSQGGLLNEQFF.

The V call is TRBV4-1, the J call TRBJ2-7; 9 bases map to TRBD1. The trim removed 2 bases at V and 0 bases at J, leaving 2 bases unmatched. The length of the CDR3 is 15 residues. Germline V gene sequence: CDR1 MGHRA, CDR2 YSYEKL. In DNA form, the CDR3 reads TGCGCCAGCAGCCAAACGACAGGGGGCTCCTACGAGCAGTACTTC. Amino acid sequence: CASSQTTGGSYEQYF.

The chain uses TRBV6-1 and TRBJ2-7; 7 positions agree with TRBD1. There are 12 residues in the CDR3. Germline V gene data show CDR1 as MNHNS and CDR2 as SASEGT. The V gene end was trimmed by 6 bases and the J gene end by 6 bases; junction bases not matched to a gene: 5. The CDR3 sequence: CASRGPGGEQYF. The CDR3 coding sequence is TGTGCCAGCAGGGGTCCAGGGGGCGAGCAGTACTTC.

The chain links TRBV19 to TRBJ1-5; D is unresolved. This CDR3 contains 16 residues. The V end was cut by 0 bases, the J end by 1 base, with 10 bases between. Germline V gene lookup returns CDR1 LNHDA and CDR2 SQIVND (reference sequence). The CDR3, as DNA: TGTGCCAGTAGTATAGATGAAGGACTGAGCAATCAGCCCCAGCATTTT. Translation: CASSIDEGLSNQPQHF.

This clone was detected a few times. The V and J genes are TRBV9 and TRBJ2-1; 12 nucleotides line up with TRBD1. V shed 4 bases and J 9 bases; nucleotides not matched to a gene: 14. CDR1 and CDR2 (germline): SGDLS, YYNGEE. CDR3 length: 17 amino acids. The CDR3 DNA reads as TGTGCCAGCAGCCCGAGAGGGGTGGGGACAGGGGGCGCTGAGCAGTTCTTC. Translation: CASSPRGVGTGGAEQFF.

The count of this clone is one. This chain connects TRBV6-5 to TRBJ2-7; 12 bases map to TRBD1. There are 14 residues in the CDR3. The V and J ends lost 6 bases and 7 bases, in that order; junction bases with no gene match: 7. Germline loops: CDR1 MNHEY, CDR2 SVGAGI. This CDR3 is CASSSRDRGREQYF. Here the CDR3 DNA reads TGTGCCAGCAGCTCCCGGGACAGGGGGCGAGAGCAGTACTTC.

The V gene is TRBV6-5, the J gene TRBJ1-1; tentative D call: TRBD1 (5 bases). The CDR3 is 15 amino acids. Germline V gives CDR1 MNHEY, CDR2 SVGAGI. V dropped 0 bases and J dropped 3 bases, with 11 bases sitting between them. The CDR3 DNA follows: TGTGCCAGCAGTTACTCGTTAGTCAGGGACACTGAAGCTTTCTTT. Protein product: CASSYSLVRDTEAFF.

The rearrangement joins TRBV9 to TRBJ2-7; 10 bases are shared with TRBD2. There are 15 residues in the CDR3. Germline CDR1 and CDR2: SGDLS and YYNGEE. After removal of 0 bases from V and 1 base from J, the junction contained 1 base not matched to a gene. The DNA for the CDR3 is TGTGCCAGCAGCGTAGGGACTAGCGGTTCCTACGAGCAGTACTTC. Translated: CASSVGTSGSYEQYF.

With respect to this clone: One end of the junction is discordant with germline, which a read error may explain. The chain combines TRBV7-2 with TRBJ2-1; 8 bases line up with TRBD1. CDR3 length: 16 amino acids. In germline, CDR1 is SGHTA, CDR2 FQGNSA. For the CDR3, the DNA is TGTGCCAGCACCCTGCGGGGCAGGGGGCTCAACAACGAGCAGTTCTTC. The encoded protein is CASTLRGRGLNNEQFF.

The chain links TRBV7-9 to TRBJ2-7; 7 positions match TRBD1. In germline, CDR1 is SEHNR, CDR2 FQNEAQ (reference sequence). This CDR3 region has 15 residues. Trimming at V came to 4 bases and at J to 3 bases, leaving 9 bases not matched to a gene. The CDR3 nucleotides are TGTGCCAGCAGCTCGCCTTTGGGACAGATCTACGAGCAGTACTTC. The encoded protein is CASSSPLGQIYEQYF.

V and J are TRBV28 and TRBJ2-7, with a possible D match to TRBD1 (5 bases). The germline V gene has CDR1 MDHEN and CDR2 SYDVKM. The CDR3 spans 14 residues. Trimming shortened V by 6 bases and J by 3 bases, and 15 bases separated the two germline ends. CDR3 DNA: TGTGCCAGCAGGACGAATACAGGCTACTACGAGCAGTACTTC. This translates into CASRTNTGYYEQYF.

The chain carries TRBV6-1 and TRBJ2-7; maybe TRBD2 (5 bases). The CDR3 runs to 14 residues. Looked up from germline, CDR1 is MNHNS and CDR2 is SASEGT. V lost 9 bases and J 4 bases, leaving 19 bases between the germline ends. Here the CDR3 DNA reads TGTGCCAGTACCTCTCGGGGTGGCCCTTACGAGCAGTACTTC. It translates to CASTSRGGPYEQYF.